Listed below are T cell receptor beta chains from one sample, sequenced in a study of blood T cell repertoires in COVID-19. Sequencing was performed with immunoSEQ multiplex PCR; in TCRdb, only in-frame clones are kept and a portion is missing. The profile shows roughly 88,000 clones, about 83% of them singletons. The source material was peripheral blood. These receptors were collected from a woman in her sixties or seventies with COVID-19, enrolled during active disease. CDR3s include the opening cysteine and the closing phenylalanine or tryptophan. A D gene is named only where the DNA matches it firmly. A clone size is listed for some rows: how often the clone was seen (once, few, many), or a class if it is expanded.

D	V	J	size	CDR3	DNA
TRBD1	TRBV27	TRBJ1-5	NA	CASSLSRTGNQPQHF	TGTGCCAGCAGTTTATCAAGGACAGGGAATCAGCCCCAGCATTTT
NA	TRBV20-1	TRBJ1-4	NA	CSASLARASTNEKLFF	TGCAGTGCTAGTCTCGCCAGGGCATCAACTAATGAAAAACTGTTTTTT
TRBD2	TRBV10-1	TRBJ2-5	NA	CASSESTLRGGETQYF	TGCGCCAGCAGTGAGTCGACTCTCCGCGGGGGTGAGACCCAGTACTTC
NA	TRBV30	TRBJ1-4	NA	CAWNLLGGKLFF	TGTGCCTGGAATCTATTGGGGGGGAAACTGTTTTTT
NA	TRBV19	TRBJ2-3	NA	CASSRAPSTDTQYF	TGTGCCAGTAGTAGGGCACCTAGCACAGATACGCAGTATTTT
NA	TRBV14	TRBJ1-4	NA	CASSQDTQSNEKLFF	TGTGCCAGCAGCCAAGATACTCAATCTAATGAAAAACTGTTTTTT
TRBD1	TRBV24-1	TRBJ1-2	NA	CATSDSGPRQGVNYGYTF	TGTGCCACCAGTGATTCAGGGCCCCGACAGGGAGTTAACTATGGCTACACCTTC
TRBD2	TRBV7-2	TRBJ2-7	NA	CASSLRALAGGLTYEQYF	TGTGCCAGCAGCCTAAGAGCCTTAGCGGGGGGCTTAACCTACGAGCAGTACTTC
NA	TRBV7-9	TRBJ2-3	NA	CASSLPWQADTQYF	TGTGCCAGCAGCTTACCGTGGCAAGCAGATACGCAGTATTTT
NA	TRBV30	TRBJ1-3	few	CAWSVFGTSSGNTIYF	TGTGCCTGGAGTGTATTCGGAACTAGCTCTGGAAACACCATATATTTT
NA	TRBV9	TRBJ1-4	NA	CASSVGGGLGKLFF	TGTGCCAGCAGCGTAGGGGGCGGTTTAGGGAAACTGTTTTTT
NA	TRBV12-3/TRBV12-4	TRBJ1-4	NA	CASSPTTREKLFF	TGTGCCAGCAGCCCAACGACACGGGAAAAACTGTTTTTT
NA	TRBV28	TRBJ1-1	NA	CAGRVGTNTEAFF	TGTGCCGGTCGGGTAGGTACGAACACTGAAGCTTTCTTT
TRBD1	TRBV6-2/TRBV6-3	TRBJ2-5	NA	CASSYATGTGVETQYF	TGTGCCAGCAGTTACGCCACCGGGACAGGGGTAGAGACCCAGTACTTC
NA	TRBV6-2/TRBV6-3	TRBJ2-7	once	CASSYSQDTLSYEQYF	TGTGCCAGCAGTTACTCGCAGGACACCCTATCCTACGAGCAGTACTTC
NA	TRBV25-1	TRBJ1-6	NA	CASSDPGGSYNSPLHF	TGTGCCAGCAGTGATCCGGGAGGCTCCTATAATTCACCCCTCCACTTT
TRBD1	TRBV28	TRBJ2-1	NA	CASSRGQGRWSYNEQFF	TGTGCCAGCAGTAGAGGACAGGGAAGATGGTCCTACAATGAGCAGTTCTTC
TRBD2	TRBV5-1	TRBJ2-5	NA	CASSAAGTGETQYF	TGCGCCAGCAGCGCAGCGGGGACGGGGGAGACCCAGTACTTC